This TCR beta chain was recovered during a study of cytotoxic CD8 clonotypes in ibrutinib-treated CLL. The wider study: There were over nine relapsed/refractory patients and around 15 treatment-naive patients, and 17 were IGHV unmutated. Mean productive templates were under 260,000; mean productive rearrangements were about 90,000. General study findings and limits: The study found clonality rose at ibrutinib response, then fell toward baseline at progression. Sustained-remission and progressing patients had different sampling times.

Concerning this clone: Its target is unknown.

The protocol was immunoSEQ multiplex PCR, while the TCRdb copy is restricted to in-frame clones and leaves out a portion. The sample includes about 160,000 clones, around 84% of them seen just once. Germline loops: CDR1 SGDLS, CDR2 YYNGEE. The V end lost 0 bases, the J end lost 4 bases, and 10 bases lay between the germline ends. CDR3 length: 14 residues. This clonotype originated in a human donor with chronic lymphocytic leukemia. The rearrangement joins TRBV9 to TRBJ2-5; D is unresolved. The sequences come from PBMCs, collected after 12 months of ibrutinib treatment. CDR3 sequence: CASSVEWVGETQYF. CDR3 nucleotides: TGTGCCAGCAGCGTAGAATGGGTCGGAGAGACCCAGTACTTC. Full variable domain (remainder filled in from reference TRBV9 and TRBJ2-5): DSGVTQTPKHLITATGQRVTLRCSPRSGDLSVYWYQQSLDQGLQFLIQYYNGEERAKGNILERFSAQQFPDLHSELNLSSLELGDSALYFCASSVEWVGETQYFGPGTRLLVL.